Each of the 13 T cell receptor beta chains below was sequenced from the same sample in a study of T cells in Graves' hyperthyroidism and ophthalmopathy. RNA transcripts yielded amplified TCR beta CDR3 regions. With the HTBI primer set, the TCR CDR3 went through a first round of RT-PCR. TCRdb reprocessed the multiplex PCR reads with MiXCR, giving one entry per CDR3 protein. The table shows some 350,000 distinct CDR3 sequences, with 15% to 20% occurring only once. Sequencing was done on a sample of blood. All receptors come from a woman younger than 30 with Graves' hyperthyroidism.

V gene TRBV6-2 or TRBV6-3 combines with J gene TRBJ1-1; D is unresolved. Germline V lookup: CDR1 MNHEY, CDR2 SVGEGT. V was shortened by 6 bases and J by 1 base, with 9 bases between the two germline ends. CDR3 length: 13 residues. The CDR3 DNA reads TGTGCCAGCAGACACAAAGCGAACACTGAAGCTTTCTTT. This gives the protein CASRHKANTEAFF.

This clonotype was observed a single time. This sequence joins TRBV5-1 and TRBJ1-2; D is unresolved. V dropped 0 bases and J dropped 4 bases, with 13 bases sitting between them. CDR1 and CDR2 from the germline V gene are SGHRS and YFSETQ. The CDR3 length is 15 residues. DNA for the CDR3: TGCGCCAGCAGCTTGGCCGTTTCCGGGGTCTATGGCTACACCTTC. This gives the protein CASSLAVSGVYGYTF.

The CDR3 region has the DNA TGTGCCAGCAGTCCGGACGGAGGCAAGCAGTACTTC. It specifies CASSPDGGKQYF. This chain joins TRBV12-3 or TRBV12-4 and TRBJ2-7; D is perhaps TRBD2 (5 bases). V lost 5 bases and J lost 8, with 13 bases in between. The CDR3 contains 12 residues.

V and J are TRBV27 and TRBJ1-6; D uncertain. The CDR3 is 13 amino acids. Germline V gives CDR1 MNHEY, CDR2 SMNVEV (reference sequence). Deletions cut 3 bases from V and 3 bases from J, with 3 bases between. The CDR3 loop is CASSFRYNSPLHF. CDR3 in DNA: TGTGCCAGCAGTTTCCGCTATAATTCACCCCTCCACTTT.

This clonotype was counted ten times or more. The V and J genes are TRBV19 and TRBJ1-2; perhaps TRBD1 as D (5 bases). The CDR3 length is 15 residues. The ends were cut back, 9 bases at V and 3 bases at J, with 20 bases in the middle. Germline CDR1 LNHDA, CDR2 SQIVND (reference sequence). The CDR3 protein is CASLNPRDGYYGYTF. DNA for the CDR3: TGTGCCAGCCTCAACCCCCGGGACGGATACTATGGCTACACCTTC.

This clonotype was detected ten times or more. Because it lacks the conserved phenylalanine or tryptophan at the end, this CDR3 is likely a read error. The rearrangement uses TRBV12-3 or TRBV12-4 and TRBJ1-1, with D perhaps matching TRBD1 (5 bases). V was shortened by 3 bases and J by 5 bases, with 13 bases between the two germline ends. This CDR3 comprises 14 residues. Here the CDR3 DNA reads TGTGCCAGCAGTTTCTCCGGGGCAGGGACTGAAGCTTTCTTA. This translates into CASSFSGAGTEAFL.

This clonotype was counted many times. V gene TRBV2 combines with J gene TRBJ1-3; TRBD1 matches at 9 bases. Germline V CDR1 and CDR2: SNHLY, FYNNEI. The CDR3 is 15 amino acids. Trimming removed 8 bases from V and 0 bases from J; junction bases left unmatched: 5. The DNA for the CDR3 is TGTGCCAGCGCGGACAGGGGAAACTCTGGAAACACCATATATTTT. Encoded protein: CASADRGNSGNTIYF.

The CDR3 region has the DNA TGTGCCAGCTCACCCGACAACAATCAGCCCCAGCATTTT. Amino acids: CASSPDNNQPQHF. This chain joins TRBV18 and TRBJ1-5; D not certain. The CDR3 length is 13 residues. V was trimmed by 3 bases and J by 3 bases, leaving 6 bases between them. CDR1 is KGHSH and CDR2 is LQKENI in the germline V gene.

This clonotype occurred many times. This chain uses TRBV6-1 with TRBJ2-5, with D perhaps TRBD2 (6 bases). The V end lost 6 bases, the J end lost 1 base, and 15 bases lay between the germline ends. This CDR3 is built from 15 residues. Germline CDR1 is MNHNS and CDR2 is SASEGT. This CDR3 is CASSPYLGGQETQYF. DNA of the CDR3: TGTGCCAGCAGCCCATATTTGGGGGGCCAAGAGACCCAGTACTTC.

This clonotype was counted only a few times. The J gene is TRBJ2-6, the V gene TRBV3-1; TRBD2 matches at 12 bases. Germline V lookup: CDR1 LGHDT, CDR2 YNNKEL (reference sequence). This CDR3 contains 18 residues. Trimming took 4 bases from V and 0 from J; bases not matched to a gene: 4. The CDR3 coding sequence is TGTGCCAGCAGCCCACTAGCGGGGGGTCGCTCTGGGGCCAACGTCCTGACTTTC. Protein product: CASSPLAGGRSGANVLTF. The full variable domain, in which reference TRBV3-1 and TRBJ2-6 provide the parts outside the CDR3, is DTAVSQTPKYLVTQMGNDKSIKCEQNLGHDTMYWYKQDSKKFLKIMFSYNNKELIINETVPNRFSPKSPDKAHLNLHINSLELGDSAVYFCASSPLAGGRSGANVLTFGAGSRLTVL.

This clonotype was recorded many times. The V call is TRBV5-1, the J call TRBJ2-7; TRBD2 is a possible D gene (7 bases). The CDR3 consists of 15 residues. Germline V gene data show CDR1 as SGHRS and CDR2 as YFSETQ. The V end lost 0 bases, the J end lost 5 bases, and 15 bases lay between the germline ends. The CDR3 loop is CASSLEQGGRDEQYF. The CDR3 nucleotides are TGCGCCAGCAGCTTGGAACAGGGAGGGAGGGACGAGCAGTACTTC.

The V call is TRBV5-6, the J call TRBJ1-2; D possibly corresponds to TRBD1 (5 bases). The CDR3 runs 13 residues. Germline V gives CDR1 SGHDT, CDR2 YYEEEE. The V end was cut by 4 bases, the J end by 5 bases, with 12 bases between. CDR3 bases: TGTGCCAGCAGCACTGGGACCGATTATGGCTACACCTTC. Translating gives CASSTGTDYGYTF.

The chain is built from TRBV14 and TRBJ1-2; D is ambiguous. The V and J ends lost 4 bases and 3 bases respectively, with 9 bases between them. Germline V gives CDR1 SGHDN, CDR2 FVKESK. The CDR3 spans 13 residues. As DNA, the CDR3 is TGTGCCAGCAGCCGAAGACCCGACTATGGCTACACCTTC. Encoded protein: CASSRRPDYGYTF. Combining the CDR3 with reference TRBV14 and TRBJ1-2 gives the whole variable domain EAGVTQFPSHSVIEKGQTVTLRCDPISGHDNLYWYRRVMGKEIKFLLHFVKESKQDESGMPNNRFLAERTGGTYSTLKVQPAELEDSGVYFCASSRRPDYGYTFGSGTRLTVV.